This TCR beta chain was identified during a study of cytomegalovirus exposure and HLA in healthy donors. The germline V and J ends were trimmed by 0 bases and 4 bases, with 10 bases remaining between them. Per germline, CDR1 SGDLS and CDR2 YYNGEE. This CDR3 has 15 amino acids. About this clone: Its antigen is not known.

Study findings and constraints: Roughly 170 TCR beta chains were listed as cytomegalovirus-associated.

Using immunoSEQ multiplex PCR, the repertoire was profiled, and TCRdb retains in-frame clones only, with some absent. The sample has about 280,000 clones; 80% to 90% are singletons. The chain has TRBV9 and TRBJ1-4; D perhaps matches TRBD1 (6 bases). This receptor was obtained from a woman aged 18-29 years in good health and CMV-seronegative. The sequenced sample consisted of PBMCs. DNA for the CDR3: TGTGCCAGCAGCGTAGGAGGACAGCTTAATGAAAAACTGTTTTTT. Its protein is CASSVGGQLNEKLFF.